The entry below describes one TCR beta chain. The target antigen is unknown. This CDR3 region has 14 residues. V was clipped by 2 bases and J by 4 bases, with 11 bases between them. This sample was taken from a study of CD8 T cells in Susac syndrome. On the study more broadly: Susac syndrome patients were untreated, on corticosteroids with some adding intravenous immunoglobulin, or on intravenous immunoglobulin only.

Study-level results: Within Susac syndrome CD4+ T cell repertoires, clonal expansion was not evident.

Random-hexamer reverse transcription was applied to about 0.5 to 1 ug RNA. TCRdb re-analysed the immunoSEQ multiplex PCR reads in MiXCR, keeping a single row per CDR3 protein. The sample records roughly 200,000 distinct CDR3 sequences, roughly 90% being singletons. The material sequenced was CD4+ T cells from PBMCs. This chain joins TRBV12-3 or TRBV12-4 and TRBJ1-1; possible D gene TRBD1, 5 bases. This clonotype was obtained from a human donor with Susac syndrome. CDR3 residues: CASSLYLRGTEAFF. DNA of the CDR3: TGTGCCAGCAGTTTATATCTTAGGGGCACTGAAGCTTTCTTT.